A selection of T cell receptor beta chains follows, all from one sample in a study of blood T cell repertoires in COVID-19. Sequencing was performed with immunoSEQ multiplex PCR; in TCRdb, only in-frame clones are kept and a portion is missing. The sample carries about 50,000 clones, 83% recorded once. Sequenced: peripheral blood. The receptor set was obtained from a middle-aged man with acute or convalescent COVID-19. The CDR3 runs from the conserved cysteine through the conserved F or W.

V,CDR3
TRBV10-3,CAISGRSGETQYF
TRBV11-2,CASSLEAGTPRTEAFF
TRBV19,CASSLLTGGFRPQHF
TRBV6-5,CASSKSGQGRTEAFF
TRBV10-1,CASSYYRGTEAFF
TRBV5-1,CASSQGQGINYGYTF
TRBV28,CASSQAGTGTYEQYF
TRBV18,CASSPVPQETQYF
TRBV2,CASSEGLAGGAGKVQYF
TRBV13,CASRRTGIGGNTIYF
TRBV12-3/TRBV12-4,CASSFTEGEQYF
TRBV6-6,CASSPGTGGLADTQYF
TRBV29-1,CSVDHRQISYNEQFF
TRBV2,CASIPLSSGKSDTQYF
TRBV6-2/TRBV6-3,CASSLGPSGQPQHF
TRBV19,CASSARDSNQPQHF
TRBV7-9,CASSLNVAGGGADTQYF
TRBV9,CASSVSRGSEAFF
TRBV6-5,CASRSSGGEQFF
TRBV24-1,CATSELAGGPIEQYF
TRBV7-9,CASSLAGARGETQYF
TRBV2,CASGGDRFTEAFF
TRBV19,CATAPRGRGETQYF
TRBV5-1,CASSLGLAGVQETQYF
TRBV28,CASSPPLANYGYTF
TRBV6-4,CASSDRGHTDTQYF
TRBV29-1,CSASGFLGGYGYTF
TRBV9,CASSVAGVGEQFF
TRBV29-1,CSVETSSYEQYF
TRBV9,CASSVGAGGTNEQFF
TRBV19,CATRREGPGGGYTF
TRBV7-7,CASRASGVSTDTQYF
TRBV4-2,CASSQGYSGGARETQYF